What follows are 3 T cell receptor beta chains derived from one specimen sequenced in a study of cytotoxic CD8 clonotypes in ibrutinib-treated CLL. Clones were sequenced by immunoSEQ multiplex PCR, and TCRdb holds only the in-frame ones, with some missing. The data contain about 45,000 clones, around 68% of them singletons. Material: PBMCs, obtained after 12 months of ibrutinib treatment. The receptors derive from a human donor with chronic lymphocytic leukemia.

This chain joins TRBV9 and TRBJ1-6, with D possibly TRBD1 on 5 matching bases. The CDR3 totals 14 residues. V was cut by 6 bases and J by 9 bases, with 16 bases left in between. Per germline, CDR1 SGDLS and CDR2 YYNGEE. The CDR3 loop is CASTPGLGFSPLHF. The CDR3 DNA is TGTGCCAGCACCCCGGGACTGGGTTTTTCACCCCTCCACTTT. Full variable domain (outside the CDR3, taken from reference TRBV9 and TRBJ1-6): DSGVTQTPKHLITATGQRVTLRCSPRSGDLSVYWYQQSLDQGLQFLIQYYNGEERAKGNILERFSAQQFPDLHSELNLSSLELGDSALYFCASTPGLGFSPLHFGNGTRLTVT.

V is TRBV27 and J is TRBJ2-1; D ambiguous. The CDR3 is 15 amino acids. Germline V gene data show CDR1 as MNHEY and CDR2 as SMNVEV (reference sequence). The germline V and J ends were trimmed by 6 bases and 0 bases, with 12 bases remaining between them. The CDR3 spells CASRVTWGSYNEQFF. The CDR3 nucleotides read TGTGCCAGCAGAGTAACATGGGGCTCCTACAATGAGCAGTTCTTC.

The chain carries TRBV11-2 and TRBJ1-3; D unclear. The CDR3 consists of 13 residues. Germline values: CDR1 SGHAT, CDR2 FQNNGV. Trimming shortened V by 8 bases and J by 2 bases, and 10 bases separated the two germline ends. The CDR3 DNA reads TGTGCCAGCGTACGTACTCCTGGAAACACCATATATTTT. Its translation: CASVRTPGNTIYF.